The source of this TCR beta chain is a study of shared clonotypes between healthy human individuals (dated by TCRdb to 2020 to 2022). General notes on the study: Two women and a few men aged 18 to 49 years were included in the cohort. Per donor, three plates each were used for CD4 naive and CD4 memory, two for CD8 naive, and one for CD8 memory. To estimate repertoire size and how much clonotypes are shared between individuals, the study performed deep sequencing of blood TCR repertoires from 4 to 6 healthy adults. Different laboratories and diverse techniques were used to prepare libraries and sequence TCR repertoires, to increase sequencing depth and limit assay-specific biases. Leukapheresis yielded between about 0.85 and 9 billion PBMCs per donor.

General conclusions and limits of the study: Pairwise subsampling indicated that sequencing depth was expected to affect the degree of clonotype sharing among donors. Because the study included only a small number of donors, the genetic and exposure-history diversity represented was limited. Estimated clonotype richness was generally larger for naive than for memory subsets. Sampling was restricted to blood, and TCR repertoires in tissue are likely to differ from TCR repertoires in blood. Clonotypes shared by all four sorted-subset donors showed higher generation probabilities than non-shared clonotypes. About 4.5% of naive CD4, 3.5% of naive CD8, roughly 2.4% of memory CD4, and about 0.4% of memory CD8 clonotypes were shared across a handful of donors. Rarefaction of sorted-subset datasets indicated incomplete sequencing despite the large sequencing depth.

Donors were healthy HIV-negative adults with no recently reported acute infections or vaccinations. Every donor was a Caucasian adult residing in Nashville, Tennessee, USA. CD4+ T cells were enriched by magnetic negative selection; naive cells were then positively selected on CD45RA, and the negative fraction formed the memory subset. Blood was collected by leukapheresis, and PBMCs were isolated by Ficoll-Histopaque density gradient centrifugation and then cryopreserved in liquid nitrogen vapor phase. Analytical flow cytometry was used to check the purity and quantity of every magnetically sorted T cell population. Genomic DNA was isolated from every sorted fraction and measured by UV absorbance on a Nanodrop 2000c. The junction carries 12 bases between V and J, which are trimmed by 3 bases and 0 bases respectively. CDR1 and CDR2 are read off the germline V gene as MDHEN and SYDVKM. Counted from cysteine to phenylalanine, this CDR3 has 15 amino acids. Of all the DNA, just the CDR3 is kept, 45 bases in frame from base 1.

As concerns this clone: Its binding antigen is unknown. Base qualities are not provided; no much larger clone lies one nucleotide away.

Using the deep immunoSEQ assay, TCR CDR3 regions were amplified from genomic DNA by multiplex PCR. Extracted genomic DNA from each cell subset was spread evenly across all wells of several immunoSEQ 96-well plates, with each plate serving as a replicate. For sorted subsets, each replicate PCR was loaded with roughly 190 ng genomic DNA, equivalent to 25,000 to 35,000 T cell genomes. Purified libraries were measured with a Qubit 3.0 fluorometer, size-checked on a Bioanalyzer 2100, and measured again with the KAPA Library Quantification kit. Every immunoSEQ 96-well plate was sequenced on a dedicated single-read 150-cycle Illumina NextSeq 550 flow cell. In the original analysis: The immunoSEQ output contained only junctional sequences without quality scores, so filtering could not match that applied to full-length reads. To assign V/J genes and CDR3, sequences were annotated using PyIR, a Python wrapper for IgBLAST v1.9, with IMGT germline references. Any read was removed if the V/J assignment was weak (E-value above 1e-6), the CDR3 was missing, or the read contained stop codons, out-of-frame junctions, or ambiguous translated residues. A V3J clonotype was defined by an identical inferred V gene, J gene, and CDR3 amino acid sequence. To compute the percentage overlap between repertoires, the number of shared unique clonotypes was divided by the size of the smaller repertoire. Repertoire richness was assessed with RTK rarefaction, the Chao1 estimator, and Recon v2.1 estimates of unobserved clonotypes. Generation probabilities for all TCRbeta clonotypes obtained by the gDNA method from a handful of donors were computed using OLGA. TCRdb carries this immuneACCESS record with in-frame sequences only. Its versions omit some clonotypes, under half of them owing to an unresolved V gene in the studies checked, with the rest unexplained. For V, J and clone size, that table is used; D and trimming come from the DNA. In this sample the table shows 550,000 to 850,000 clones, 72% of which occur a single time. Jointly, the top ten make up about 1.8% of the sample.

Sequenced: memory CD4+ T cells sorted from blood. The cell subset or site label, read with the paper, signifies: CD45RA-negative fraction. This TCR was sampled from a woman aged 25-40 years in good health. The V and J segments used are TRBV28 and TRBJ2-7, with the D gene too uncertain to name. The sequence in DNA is TGTGCCAGCAGTTTCGGAGAGACCAGCTCCTACGAGCAGTACTTC. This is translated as CASSFGETSSYEQYF.